This T cell receptor beta chain came from a study of control samples from healthy donors and cancer patients. CDR3 length equals 12 residues. Trimming took 6 bases from V and 7 from J, leaving 15 bases between them. Germline lookup yields CDR1 SQVTM and CDR2 ANQGSEA. Repertoires were generated with immunoSEQ multiplex PCR, while TCRdb's copy carries only in-frame clones and drops some. Of approximately 84,000 clones detected, about nine tenths appear once; the ten largest clones hold about a sixth. This clonotype was obtained from a young man in good health. Input material: blood. This chain links TRBV29-1 with TRBJ1-1; maybe TRBD1 (5 bases). The CDR3 spells CSVGGRMGEAFF. The DNA of the CDR3 is TGCAGCGTGGGGGGACGAATGGGTGAAGCTTTCTTT.